The rows below give T cell receptor beta chains drawn from one sample of a study of identical twins. Via MiXCR, TCRdb re-called the 5' RACE reads, giving one row per CDR3 protein. Of under 300,000 distinct CDR3 sequences listed, roughly an eighth are singletons. These data also formed part of another study, on yellow fever vaccine responses in identical twins.

Sequenced: memory (CD45RO+) T cells sorted from blood. The receptors come from a woman under 30 in good health. Both conserved end residues are trimmed from each CDR3. D genes are given only for firm matches. Not all rows give a size; the values are once, few, many and, for expanded clones, a class.

d_gene: -
j_gene: TRBJ1-1
abundance: -
len: 12
v_gene: TRBV6-5
CDR3aa: ASSYGTTNTEAF

d_gene: -
j_gene: TRBJ2-2
abundance: -
len: 11
v_gene: TRBV29-1
CDR3aa: SVAPFVNGELF

d_gene: TRBD2
j_gene: TRBJ2-1
abundance: many
len: 14
v_gene: TRBV15
CDR3aa: ATAGGTSGAWNEQF

d_gene: TRBD1
j_gene: TRBJ2-3
abundance: -
len: 15
v_gene: TRBV15
CDR3aa: ATSTRPRTGSIDTQY

d_gene: -
j_gene: TRBJ2-2
abundance: many
len: 11
v_gene: TRBV12-3/TRBV12-4
CDR3aa: ASSLRYTGELF

d_gene: -
j_gene: TRBJ2-1
abundance: few
len: 12
v_gene: TRBV20-1
CDR3aa: SASGSASRNEQF

d_gene: TRBD1
j_gene: TRBJ1-4
abundance: few
len: 9
v_gene: TRBV20-1
CDR3aa: SARRTGRLV

d_gene: -
j_gene: TRBJ2-1
abundance: many
len: 9
v_gene: TRBV20-1
CDR3aa: SVGRYNEQF

d_gene: -
j_gene: TRBJ2-1
abundance: few
len: 12
v_gene: TRBV24-1
CDR3aa: ATSSRPSYNEQF

d_gene: -
j_gene: TRBJ2-3
abundance: many
len: 14
v_gene: TRBV7-8
CDR3aa: ASSSSTRRVTDTQY

d_gene: TRBD1
j_gene: TRBJ1-6
abundance: -
len: 12
v_gene: TRBV7-9
CDR3aa: ASSQTGAPAPLH

d_gene: TRBD1
j_gene: TRBJ2-7
abundance: -
len: 14
v_gene: TRBV12-3/TRBV12-4
CDR3aa: ASSLAMGQSSYEQY

d_gene: TRBD1
j_gene: TRBJ2-7
abundance: -
len: 13
v_gene: TRBV5-1
CDR3aa: ASSLRQGAVYEQY

d_gene: TRBD1
j_gene: TRBJ2-7
abundance: many
len: 14
v_gene: TRBV15
CDR3aa: ATSRGKKGAYHEQY

d_gene: -
j_gene: TRBJ2-1
abundance: few
len: 9
v_gene: TRBV6-1
CDR3aa: ASTSANEQF

d_gene: -
j_gene: TRBJ1-5
abundance: many
len: 13
v_gene: TRBV10-3
CDR3aa: ATNGKAGSNQPQH

d_gene: -
j_gene: TRBJ2-6
abundance: few
len: 11
v_gene: TRBV7-2
CDR3aa: ASTIPGANVLT

d_gene: TRBD1
j_gene: TRBJ1-4
abundance: many
len: 11
v_gene: TRBV11-2
CDR3aa: ASSLVGQEKLF

d_gene: TRBD2
j_gene: TRBJ2-7
abundance: -
len: 11
v_gene: TRBV29-1
CDR3aa: SVEFLAGEEQY

d_gene: TRBD1
j_gene: TRBJ2-3
abundance: -
len: 12
v_gene: TRBV27
CDR3aa: ASSGQGITDTQY

d_gene: -
j_gene: TRBJ2-2
abundance: -
len: 12
v_gene: TRBV27
CDR3aa: ASSYKGGTGELF

d_gene: -
j_gene: TRBJ2-7
abundance: -
len: 11
v_gene: TRBV20-1
CDR3aa: SARPSGPYEQY

d_gene: -
j_gene: TRBJ2-7
abundance: -
len: 12
v_gene: TRBV2
CDR3aa: ASSALESSYEQY

d_gene: TRBD2
j_gene: TRBJ2-7
abundance: -
len: 13
v_gene: TRBV11-1
CDR3aa: ASSPFSGSSYEQY

d_gene: -
j_gene: TRBJ2-7
abundance: -
len: 19
v_gene: TRBV30
CDR3aa: AWSVRFWGAQGSGSRYEQY

d_gene: -
j_gene: TRBJ2-3
abundance: -
len: 11
v_gene: TRBV30
CDR3aa: AWRTASTDTQY

d_gene: TRBD2
j_gene: TRBJ2-2
abundance: -
len: 20
v_gene: TRBV9
CDR3aa: ASSAPGGLQVAVTSNTGELF

d_gene: TRBD2
j_gene: TRBJ2-1
abundance: few
len: 14
v_gene: TRBV6-5
CDR3aa: ASSYRTSGSYNEQF

d_gene: TRBD1
j_gene: TRBJ2-2
abundance: few
len: 13
v_gene: TRBV11-2
CDR3aa: ASSLRDRSTGELF

d_gene: -
j_gene: TRBJ2-7
abundance: many
len: 11
v_gene: TRBV27
CDR3aa: ASSSPGFYEQY

d_gene: TRBD1
j_gene: TRBJ2-1
abundance: -
len: 13
v_gene: TRBV20-1
CDR3aa: SARDPRGRDNEQF

d_gene: -
j_gene: TRBJ1-3
abundance: -
len: 13
v_gene: TRBV9
CDR3aa: ASSVAQNSGNTIY

d_gene: TRBD1
j_gene: TRBJ2-2
abundance: many
len: 11
v_gene: TRBV6-1
CDR3aa: ASRTGETGELF

d_gene: TRBD2
j_gene: TRBJ2-7
abundance: few
len: 12
v_gene: TRBV7-2
CDR3aa: ASSGPGGSYEQY

d_gene: -
j_gene: TRBJ2-2
abundance: few
len: 13
v_gene: TRBV7-8
CDR3aa: ASSPQAKGPGELF

d_gene: -
j_gene: TRBJ1-1
abundance: many
len: 11
v_gene: TRBV6-4
CDR3aa: ASSDRRGAEAF

d_gene: -
j_gene: TRBJ2-1
abundance: -
len: 8
v_gene: TRBV29-1
CDR3aa: SVEENEQF

d_gene: -
j_gene: TRBJ2-2
abundance: -
len: 13
v_gene: TRBV7-2
CDR3aa: ASSFRQMNTGELF

d_gene: TRBD2
j_gene: TRBJ2-7
abundance: few
len: 16
v_gene: TRBV3-1
CDR3aa: ASSQDQPSGGHSYEQY

d_gene: TRBD2
j_gene: TRBJ2-1
abundance: -
len: 13
v_gene: TRBV12-3/TRBV12-4
CDR3aa: ASRKSGGSYNEQF

d_gene: TRBD2
j_gene: TRBJ2-7
abundance: few
len: 15
v_gene: TRBV5-5
CDR3aa: ASSLIPSGTPSYEQY

d_gene: TRBD1
j_gene: TRBJ2-2
abundance: few
len: 12
v_gene: TRBV6-2/TRBV6-3
CDR3aa: ASSSTGESGELF

d_gene: -
j_gene: TRBJ2-3
abundance: few
len: 11
v_gene: TRBV2
CDR3aa: AGGRWIEDTQY

d_gene: -
j_gene: TRBJ1-3
abundance: -
len: 14
v_gene: TRBV19
CDR3aa: ASNKGGPGSGNTIY

d_gene: -
j_gene: TRBJ2-7
abundance: many
len: 12
v_gene: TRBV29-1
CDR3aa: SVEGGAHMSEQY

d_gene: TRBD2
j_gene: TRBJ2-7
abundance: -
len: 10
v_gene: TRBV10-3
CDR3aa: ATAGLTYEQY

d_gene: -
j_gene: TRBJ2-2
abundance: few
len: 15
v_gene: TRBV20-1
CDR3aa: SARPPFLRTNTGELF

d_gene: -
j_gene: TRBJ2-3
abundance: few
len: 12
v_gene: TRBV9
CDR3aa: ASSPGPLSETQY

d_gene: -
j_gene: TRBJ1-5
abundance: many
len: 14
v_gene: TRBV3-1
CDR3aa: ASSQGTGQRAQPQH

d_gene: -
j_gene: TRBJ2-3
abundance: -
len: 11
v_gene: TRBV25-1
CDR3aa: ASSPFLLDTQY

d_gene: TRBD1
j_gene: TRBJ1-1
abundance: -
len: 14
v_gene: TRBV7-9
CDR3aa: ASSLGDREAGTEAF

d_gene: -
j_gene: TRBJ1-6
abundance: many
len: 11
v_gene: TRBV28
CDR3aa: GSWGRVKSPLH

d_gene: -
j_gene: TRBJ2-1
abundance: many
len: 12
v_gene: TRBV6-4
CDR3aa: ASSDSLGGGEQF

d_gene: -
j_gene: TRBJ1-5
abundance: -
len: 11
v_gene: TRBV11-2
CDR3aa: ASSLYGNQPQH

d_gene: -
j_gene: TRBJ1-4
abundance: few
len: 12
v_gene: TRBV7-2
CDR3aa: ASSLSYGDEKLF

d_gene: -
j_gene: TRBJ2-7
abundance: few
len: 11
v_gene: TRBV29-1
CDR3aa: SVAAGREKGQY

d_gene: -
j_gene: TRBJ1-3
abundance: -
len: 13
v_gene: TRBV6-1
CDR3aa: ASTPTEGYGNTIY

d_gene: -
j_gene: TRBJ1-6
abundance: few
len: 12
v_gene: TRBV27
CDR3aa: ASSRNGGNSPLH

d_gene: -
j_gene: TRBJ2-1
abundance: many
len: 13
v_gene: TRBV15
CDR3aa: ATSRDPAGYNEQF

d_gene: TRBD1
j_gene: TRBJ2-7
abundance: few
len: 12
v_gene: TRBV11-1
CDR3aa: ASSPSQGQYEQY